A single sample gave rise to the 21 T cell receptor beta chains below, sequenced in a study of cytomegalovirus exposure and HLA in healthy donors. Vbeta (60) and Jbeta (13) primers were used in the PCR. Assay: immunoSEQ multiplex PCR; the TCRdb copy retains only in-frame clones and omits some. The table records 180,000 or so clones, less than 90% of them present only once. The sequenced material came from PBMCs. The receptor set was obtained from a woman aged 50 to 65 in good health and CMV-seropositive.

The chain employs TRBV5-1 and TRBJ1-5; tentative D call: TRBD1 (6 bases). The CDR3 is made up of 14 amino acids. Per germline, CDR1 SGHRS and CDR2 YFSETQ. V was cut by 4 bases and J by 2 bases, with 10 bases left in between. DNA for the CDR3: TGCGCCAGCAGCGAGGGGGACCGCAATCAGCCCCAGCATTTT. Amino acid sequence: CASSEGDRNQPQHF.

The V gene is TRBV27, the J gene TRBJ2-3; 10 nucleotides match TRBD1. Germline values: CDR1 MNHEY, CDR2 SMNVEV (reference sequence). The CDR3 sequence is 18 residues long. V dropped 4 bases and J dropped 1; count of bases not matched to a gene: 11. The CDR3 sequence is CASSWTGTGTGGTDTQYF. CDR3 nucleotides: TGTGCCAGCAGTTGGACGGGAACTGGGACAGGGGGCACAGATACGCAGTATTTT.

The chain employs TRBV6-4 and TRBJ2-3, with D possibly being TRBD2 (7 bases). Germline CDR1 is MRHNA and CDR2 is SNTAGT. V lost 5 bases to trimming and J lost 2 bases, with 17 bases between them. There are 16 residues in the CDR3. In DNA form, the CDR3 reads TGTGCCAGCAGTCCCATTGGGGGGGCCCCCACAGATACGCAGTATTTT. Its protein product is CASSPIGGAPTDTQYF.

This clone was observed a handful of times. The chain combines TRBV9 with TRBJ1-1; TRBD1 matches at 7 bases. The CDR3 spans 15 residues. Germline CDR1 and CDR2: SGDLS and YYNGEE. V lost 4 bases to trimming and J lost 1 base; unmatched junction nucleotides: 7. The CDR3 loop is CASSPRQGGNTEAFF. CDR3 bases: TGTGCCAGCAGCCCGCGACAGGGCGGGAACACTGAAGCTTTCTTT. Full variable domain (outside the CDR3, taken from reference TRBV9 and TRBJ1-1): DSGVTQTPKHLITATGQRVTLRCSPRSGDLSVYWYQQSLDQGLQFLIQYYNGEERAKGNILERFSAQQFPDLHSELNLSSLELGDSALYFCASSPRQGGNTEAFFGQGTRLTVV.

As to this clone: Other DNA sequences in the sample encode the same CDR3. The chain combines TRBV30 with TRBJ1-1; weak D call: TRBD1 (6 bases). This CDR3 spans 13 amino acids. V was shortened by 5 bases and J by 7 bases, with 17 bases between the two germline ends. Germline lookup yields CDR1 GTSNPN and CDR2 SVGIG (reference sequence). CDR3 protein: CAWSRGGYGEAFF. DNA for the CDR3: TGTGCCTGGTCTAGGGGGGGGTACGGTGAAGCTTTCTTT.

The chain uses TRBV2 and TRBJ2-5; 7 bases agree with TRBD2. The J call may not be correct, given that the DNA end is closer to TRBJ2-7. The CDR3 is made up of 16 amino acids. Germline V gene lookup returns CDR1 SNHLY and CDR2 FYNNEI. The CDR3 loop is CASIGPRREGPYEQYF. The CDR3, as DNA: TGTGCCAGCATTGGGCCGAGGAGGGAGGGGCCCTACGAGCAGTACTTC.

This clone was recorded only once. The chain recombines TRBV7-3 with TRBJ2-2; D gene unclear. Germline V gene sequence: CDR1 SGHTA, CDR2 FQGTGA. V lost 5 bases to trimming and J lost 0 bases, with 10 bases between them. The CDR3 loop spans 15 amino acids. The CDR3 protein is CASSPGMANTGELFF. In nucleotides, the CDR3 is TGTGCCAGCAGCCCCGGTATGGCGAACACCGGGGAGCTGTTTTTT.

This chain uses TRBV19 with TRBJ1-2; tentative D call: TRBD1 (5 bases). Germline CDR1 is LNHDA and CDR2 is SQIVND (reference sequence). Between the trimmed V and J ends, which lost 5 bases and 1 base, there was a span of 11 bases. The CDR3 consists of 14 residues. CDR3 DNA sequence: TGTGCCAGTAGTCTCCCGGGGGTTAACTATGGCTACACCTTC. It codes for CASSLPGVNYGYTF.

The rearrangement uses TRBV19 and TRBJ1-1; D possibly corresponds to TRBD1 (5 bases). CDR3 length: 14 amino acids. V dropped 5 bases and J dropped 3 bases, with 13 bases sitting between them. Germline V gene lookup returns CDR1 LNHDA and CDR2 SQIVND (reference sequence). The CDR3 DNA reads TGTGCCAGTAGTGCATGGGTCAGGGACACTGAAGCTTTCTTT. The encoded protein is CASSAWVRDTEAFF.

V and J are TRBV5-1 and TRBJ2-7; 10 nucleotides align to TRBD2. V trimming: 4 bases; J trimming: 2 bases; junction bases outside the gene matches: 6. The CDR3 spans 15 residues. CDR1 is SGHRS and CDR2 is YFSETQ in the germline V gene. The CDR3 here is CASSPWTSGAYEQYF. The DNA for the CDR3 is TGCGCCAGCAGCCCTTGGACTAGCGGAGCCTACGAGCAGTACTTC.

This clone appeared a few times. V gene TRBV7-8 combines with J gene TRBJ2-7; a weak D match, TRBD2 (7 bases). The germline V gene has CDR1 SGHVS and CDR2 FQNEAQ. The CDR3 is made up of 14 amino acids. V shed 7 bases and J shed 0 bases, with 13 bases lying between them. CDR3 DNA sequence: TGTGCCAGCACCCAGGGGAGGGGCTCCTACGAGCAGTACTTC. Its protein product is CASTQGRGSYEQYF.

The chain links TRBV11-3 to TRBJ2-1; 8 bases line up with TRBD1. The CDR3 length is 16 residues. Germline assignment: CDR1 SGHNT and CDR2 YENEEA. The junction had 16 bases not matched to a gene; V was cut back by 5 bases and J by 10 bases. In DNA, the CDR3 is TGTGCCAGCAGCCCCCGGAGCGGCAGGGGGCAGCGGGAGCAGTTCTTC. It translates to CASSPRSGRGQREQFF.

The chain has TRBV19 and TRBJ2-3, with 7 bases fitting TRBD1. Germline assignment: CDR1 LNHDA and CDR2 SQIVND (reference sequence). This CDR3 comprises 14 residues. Trimming removed 7 bases from V and 3 bases from J; junction bases left unmatched: 7. CDR3 sequence: CASTRTGSTDTQYF. CDR3 sequence (DNA): TGTGCCAGTACACGGACAGGATCAACAGATACGCAGTATTTT.

V gene TRBV4-1 combines with J gene TRBJ2-7, with 13 bases aligning to TRBD2. Unmatched junction bases numbered 12, after V lost 0 bases and J lost 1 base. The CDR3 runs 20 residues. Germline CDR1 is MGHRA and CDR2 is YSYEKL. The CDR3 sequence is CASSQDPWTSGGRASYEQYF. CDR3 bases: TGCGCCAGCAGCCAAGATCCTTGGACTAGCGGGGGCCGCGCTTCCTACGAGCAGTACTTC.

The chain carries TRBV7-9 and TRBJ2-3, with 8 positions matching TRBD2. The CDR3 runs to 16 residues. The junction had 16 bases not matched to a gene; V was cut back by 4 bases and J by 10 bases. The germline V gene encodes CDR1 SEHNR and CDR2 FQNEAQ (reference sequence). The CDR3 region is CASSSWGSGVPKAQYF. The CDR3 DNA follows: TGTGCCAGCAGCTCTTGGGGTAGCGGGGTGCCCAAGGCGCAGTATTTT.

The chain carries TRBV6-5 and TRBJ1-2; 8 bases map to TRBD1. CDR3 size: 13 residues. The V and J ends lost 0 bases and 8 bases, in that order; junction bases with no gene match: 2. Germline-derived CDR1 and CDR2 are MNHEY and SVGAGI. CDR3 sequence: CASSYSRDRGYTF. DNA for the CDR3: TGTGCCAGCAGTTACTCCCGGGACAGGGGCTACACCTTC.

The chain combines TRBV10-3 with TRBJ2-3, with 11 nucleotides matching TRBD1. Trimming at V came to 5 bases and at J to 4 bases, leaving 11 bases not matched to a gene. The CDR3 contains 17 residues. The germline V gene encodes CDR1 ENHRY and CDR2 SYGVKD. The CDR3 protein is CAISRTGGGGWADTQYF. The CDR3 DNA is TGTGCCATCAGTAGGACAGGGGGCGGCGGTTGGGCAGATACGCAGTATTTT.

The chain employs TRBV19 and TRBJ2-3, with a possible D match to TRBD1 (5 bases). CDR3 length: 17 residues. V dropped 4 bases and J dropped 0 bases, with 17 bases sitting between them. Germline CDR1 and CDR2: LNHDA and SQIVND (reference sequence). The CDR3 reads CASSRAHIGASTDTQYF. The CDR3 DNA reads TGTGCCAGTAGTAGGGCTCACATAGGGGCCAGCACAGATACGCAGTATTTT.

The DNA of the CDR3 is TGTGCCAGCAGCTTAAGAGGAGACGGGGGGCGCGTAGGCTACACCTTC. Its protein is CASSLRGDGGRVGYTF. The chain links TRBV7-2 to TRBJ1-2, with a possible D match to TRBD1 (6 bases). The CDR3 consists of 16 residues. Germline V gives CDR1 SGHTA, CDR2 FQGNSA. The V end lost 2 bases, the J end lost 8 bases, and 21 bases lay between the germline ends.

CDR3 amino acids: CASSLTGLYGYTF. The CDR3 DNA reads as TGTGCCAGCAGTCTAACGGGTCTCTATGGCTACACCTTC. V gene TRBV28 combines with J gene TRBJ1-2; D not certain. This CDR3 is 13 amino acids long. Germline CDR1 MDHEN, CDR2 SYDVKM. The germline V and J ends were trimmed by 5 bases and 4 bases, with 11 bases remaining between them.

This clone was seen only a few times. One junction end disagrees with the germline gene, perhaps due to a read error. This rearrangement joins TRBV7-9 to TRBJ1-1; TRBD1 is a possible D gene (5 bases). CDR3 size: 14 residues. From germline, CDR1 is SEHNR and CDR2 FQNEAQ (reference sequence). The CDR3 sequence: CSSSLRQPNTEAFF. CDR3 DNA sequence: TGTTCCAGCAGCTTAAGACAGCCGAACACTGAAGCTTTCTTT.